The rows below give T cell receptor beta chains drawn from one sample of a study of cytomegalovirus exposure and HLA in healthy donors. Profiled with immunoSEQ multiplex PCR; TCRdb holds only in-frame clones, not every one. This sample has some 190,000 clones, with 60% to 85% found just once. The sample consisted of PBMCs. The origin of the receptors is a man younger than 35 in good health and CMV-seronegative. The CDR3 runs from the conserved cysteine through the conserved F or W. A D gene is named only where the DNA matches it firmly. Size is stated for part of the rows, as once, few or many counts, or as a class when the clone is expanded.

CDR3 DNA | CDR3 protein | clone size | J gene | V gene | D gene
TGCGCCAGCAATCCGACAGGGGCGAACACTGAAGCTTTCTTT | CASNPTGANTEAFF | NA | TRBJ1-1 | TRBV5-1 | TRBD1
TGTGCCAGCAGCGATCGCGGGGGGGGGCACTACGAGCAGTACTTC | CASSDRGGGHYEQYF | NA | TRBJ2-7 | TRBV6-1 | TRBD2
TGTGCCAGCAGTTACCGGACTTTCCATGGCTACACCTTC | CASSYRTFHGYTF | NA | TRBJ1-2 | TRBV6-5 | NA
TGTGCCAGCTCACCGATGACTGAGGGAGTCTATGGCTACACCTTC | CASSPMTEGVYGYTF | NA | TRBJ1-2 | TRBV18 | NA
TGTGCCAGCAGTCCGGTTCAGGGGTACGGGAATCAGCCCCAGCATTTT | CASSPVQGYGNQPQHF | few | TRBJ1-5 | TRBV27 | NA
TGCGCCAGCAGCGTTCGGGGGGGGAACACTGAAGCTTTCTTT | CASSVRGGNTEAFF | NA | TRBJ1-1 | TRBV5-1 | NA
TGTGCCAGCAGCCGGACAGTGGGCCCCACAGATACGCAGTATTTT | CASSRTVGPTDTQYF | NA | TRBJ2-3 | TRBV6-1 | NA
TGTGCCAGCAGGACAGGGGAAAACTATGGCTACACCTTC | CASRTGENYGYTF | NA | TRBJ1-2 | TRBV6-1 | TRBD1
TGTGCCAGCAGTTTTTGGCTAGCGGGGGGCACCTACGAGCAGTACTTC | CASSFWLAGGTYEQYF | NA | TRBJ2-7 | TRBV27 | TRBD2
TGTGCCATCAGCCGGGACAGCTCCAATCAGCCCCAGCATTTT | CAISRDSSNQPQHF | few | TRBJ1-5 | TRBV10-3 | TRBD1
TGTGCCAGCAGCACTAACTCAGGGGGTCTTCATGAGCAGTTCTTC | CASSTNSGGLHEQFF | NA | TRBJ2-1 | TRBV5-6 | TRBD1
TGTGCCAGCAGCTACCGGGAGACCTACGAGCAGTACTTC | CASSYRETYEQYF | few | TRBJ2-7 | TRBV7-9 | NA
TGTGCCTGGGGAGAGGGCTCTGGAAACACCATATATTTT | CAWGEGSGNTIYF | NA | TRBJ1-3 | TRBV30 | NA
TGTGCCAGCAGAACGACAGGGGGCTATGGCTACACCTTC | CASRTTGGYGYTF | NA | TRBJ1-2 | TRBV27 | TRBD1
TGCGCCAGCAGTGAGATGGCAGAAGCTTTCTTT | CASSEMAEAFF | many | TRBJ1-1 | TRBV10-1 | NA
TGCGCCAGCAGCCAAGGGCCTAGCGGGTGGGAGACCCAGTACTTC | CASSQGPSGWETQYF | NA | TRBJ2-5 | TRBV4-1 | TRBD2
TGTGCCAGCAGTTTATCGGCGGGGTACGAGCAGTACTTC | CASSLSAGYEQYF | NA | TRBJ2-7 | TRBV27 | NA
TGTGCCTGGAGTGTAAGGGGCAGGGGGTCTTATGGCTACACCTTC | CAWSVRGRGSYGYTF | few | TRBJ1-2 | TRBV30 | TRBD1
TGTGCCACCAGCGACATAAACCTTCTCACTGAAGCTTTCTTT | CATSDINLLTEAFF | NA | TRBJ1-1 | TRBV15 | NA
TGTGCCTGGAGTGTAAATAGAGATACGCAGTATTTT | CAWSVNRDTQYF | NA | TRBJ2-3 | TRBV30 | NA
TGCGCCAGCAGCATCCGGGACAGGGTCCGGAGCTCCTACGAGCAGTACTTC | CASSIRDRVRSSYEQYF | NA | TRBJ2-7 | TRBV5-1 | TRBD1
TGCACCGGGACAGGGGGGAGTTGGGCCTACGAGCAGTACTTC | CTGTGGSWAYEQYF | NA | TRBJ2-7 | TRBV29-1 | TRBD1
TGTGCCAGTAGTAGTCTCGGACAGCTCCTTACGAACACTGAAGCTTTCTTT | CASSSLGQLLTNTEAFF | NA | TRBJ1-1 | TRBV19 | NA
TGTGCCAGCAGCTTCGGGGCGGGAGGAAACTATGGGCAGCCCCAGCATTTT | CASSFGAGGNYGQPQHF | once | TRBJ1-5 | TRBV5-6 | NA
TGTGCTAGTGGTTTGGTTAGTTGGACAGGACGTGATCTTTCCTCCTACAATGAGCAGTTCTTC | CASGLVSWTGRDLSSYNEQFF | NA | TRBJ2-1 | TRBV12-5 | TRBD1
TGCGCCAGCAGCCTGGAGGACAGGTTGTTAGTCAATGAGCAGTTCTTC | CASSLEDRLLVNEQFF | NA | TRBJ2-1 | TRBV4-1 | TRBD1
TGTGCCAGTAGTATTACAGGGGGGAATCAGCCCCAGCATTTT | CASSITGGNQPQHF | NA | TRBJ1-5 | TRBV19 | TRBD1
TGTGCCAGCACTCCTAGCGGCCCGTACAATGAGCAGTTCTTC | CASTPSGPYNEQFF | few | TRBJ2-1 | TRBV7-3 | TRBD2
TGTGCCAGCACGAAACGACAGTCTGGGGCCAACGTCCTGACTTTC | CASTKRQSGANVLTF | NA | TRBJ2-6 | TRBV6-1 | NA
TGTGCCAGCAGTGATTCTAGCGGGGGGGCCACAGATACGCAGTATTTT | CASSDSSGGATDTQYF | NA | TRBJ2-3 | TRBV6-1 | TRBD2
TGTGCCAGCAGCTTATCGGGCTACGAGCAGTACTTC | CASSLSGYEQYF | NA | TRBJ2-7 | TRBV7-9 | NA
TGTGCCAGCAGTTCCCAGACTAGCGCTTTAGGGAATGAGCAGTTCTTC | CASSSQTSALGNEQFF | NA | TRBJ2-1 | TRBV2 | TRBD2
TGTGCCAGCAGTTTCGGGGGGATTAGCAATCAGCCCCAGCATTTT | CASSFGGISNQPQHF | NA | TRBJ1-5 | TRBV27 | NA
TGCGCCAGCACCGGGACAGGGAACGAAAAACTGTTTTTT | CASTGTGNEKLFF | NA | TRBJ1-4 | TRBV5-1 | TRBD1
TGTGCCAGCAGCGTAGATGGGCGGGGGGTTAAAGATACGCAGTATTTT | CASSVDGRGVKDTQYF | NA | TRBJ2-3 | TRBV9 | TRBD2